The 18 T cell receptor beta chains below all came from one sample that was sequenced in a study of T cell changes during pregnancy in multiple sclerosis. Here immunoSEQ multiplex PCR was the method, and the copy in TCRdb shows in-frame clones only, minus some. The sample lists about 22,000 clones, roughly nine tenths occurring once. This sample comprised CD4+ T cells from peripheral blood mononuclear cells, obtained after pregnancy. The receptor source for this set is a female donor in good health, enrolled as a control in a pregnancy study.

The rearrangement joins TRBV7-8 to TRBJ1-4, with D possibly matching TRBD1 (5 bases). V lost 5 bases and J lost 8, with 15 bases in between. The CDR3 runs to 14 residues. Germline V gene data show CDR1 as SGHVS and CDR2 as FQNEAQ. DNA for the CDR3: TGTGCCAGCAGCCCAGGGTCTATCGGGGAAAAACTGTTTTTT. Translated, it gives CASSPGSIGEKLFF.

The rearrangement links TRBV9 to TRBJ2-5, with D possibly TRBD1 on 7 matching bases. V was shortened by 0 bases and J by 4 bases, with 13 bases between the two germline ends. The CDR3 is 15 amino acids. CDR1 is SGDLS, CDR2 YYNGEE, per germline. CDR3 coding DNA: TGTGCCAGCAGCGTAGGGACAGGAGGGGGAGAGACCCAGTACTTC. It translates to CASSVGTGGGETQYF.

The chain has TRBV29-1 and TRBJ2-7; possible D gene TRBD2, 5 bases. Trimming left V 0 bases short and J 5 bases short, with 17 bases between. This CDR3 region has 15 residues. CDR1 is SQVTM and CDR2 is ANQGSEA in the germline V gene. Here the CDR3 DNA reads TGCAGCGTTGAAGATCCTTGGAATCTCGGGGACGAGCAGTACTTC. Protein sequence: CSVEDPWNLGDEQYF.

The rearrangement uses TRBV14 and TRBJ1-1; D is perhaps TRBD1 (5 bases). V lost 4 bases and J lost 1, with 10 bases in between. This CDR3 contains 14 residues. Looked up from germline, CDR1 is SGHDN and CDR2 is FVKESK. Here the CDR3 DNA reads TGTGCCAGCAGCCGTTTGACAGCGAACACTGAAGCTTTCTTT. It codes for CASSRLTANTEAFF.

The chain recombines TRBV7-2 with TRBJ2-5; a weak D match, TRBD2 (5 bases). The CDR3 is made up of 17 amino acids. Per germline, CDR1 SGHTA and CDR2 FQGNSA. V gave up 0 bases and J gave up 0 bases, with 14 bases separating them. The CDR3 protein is CASSLASERPNQETQYF. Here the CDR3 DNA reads TGTGCCAGCAGCTTAGCGTCGGAGCGGCCCAACCAAGAGACCCAGTACTTC.

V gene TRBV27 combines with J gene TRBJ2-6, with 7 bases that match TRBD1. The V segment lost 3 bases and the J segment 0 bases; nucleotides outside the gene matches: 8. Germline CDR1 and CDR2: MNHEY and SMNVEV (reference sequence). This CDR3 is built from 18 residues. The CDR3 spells CASSFRGTASSGANVLTF. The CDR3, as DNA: TGTGCCAGCAGTTTCCGAGGGACAGCGAGCTCTGGGGCCAACGTCCTGACTTTC.

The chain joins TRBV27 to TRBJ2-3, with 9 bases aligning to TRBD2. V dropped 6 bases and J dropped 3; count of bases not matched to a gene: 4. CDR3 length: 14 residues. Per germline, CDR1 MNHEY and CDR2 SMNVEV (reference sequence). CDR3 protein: CASRREGGTDTQYF. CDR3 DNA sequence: TGTGCCAGCAGGCGGGAGGGGGGTACAGATACGCAGTATTTT.

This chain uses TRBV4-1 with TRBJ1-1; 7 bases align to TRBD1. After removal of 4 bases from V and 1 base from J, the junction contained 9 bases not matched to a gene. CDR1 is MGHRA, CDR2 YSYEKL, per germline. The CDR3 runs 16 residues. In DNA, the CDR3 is TGCGCCAGCAGCCCCACAGGGGTTCTTCGGAACACTGAAGCTTTCTTT. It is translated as CASSPTGVLRNTEAFF.

CDR3 in DNA: TGTGCCAGCAAGGGACAGGGTCATCAGCCCCAGCATTTT. Its translation is CASKGQGHQPQHF. This chain uses TRBV6-5 with TRBJ1-5; 9 bases agree with TRBD1. The J segment lost 5 bases and the V segment lost 7 bases, leaving 3 bases of the junction unmatched. Germline V gene sequence: CDR1 MNHEY, CDR2 SVGAGI. CDR3 length equals 13 residues.

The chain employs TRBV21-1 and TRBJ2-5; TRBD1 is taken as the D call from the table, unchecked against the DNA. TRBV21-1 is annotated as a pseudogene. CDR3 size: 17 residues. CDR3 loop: CASSSPGTGWIQETQYF. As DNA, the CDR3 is TGTGCCAGCAGCTCCCCCGGGACAGGGTGGATCCAAGAGACCCAGTACTTC.

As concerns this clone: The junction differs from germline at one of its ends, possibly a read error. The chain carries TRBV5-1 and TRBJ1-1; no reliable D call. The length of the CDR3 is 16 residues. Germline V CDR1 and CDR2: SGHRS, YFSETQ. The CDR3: CTSWEGGSTPNTEAFF. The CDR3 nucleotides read TGCACCAGCTGGGAAGGCGGGTCTACACCGAACACTGAAGCTTTCTTT.

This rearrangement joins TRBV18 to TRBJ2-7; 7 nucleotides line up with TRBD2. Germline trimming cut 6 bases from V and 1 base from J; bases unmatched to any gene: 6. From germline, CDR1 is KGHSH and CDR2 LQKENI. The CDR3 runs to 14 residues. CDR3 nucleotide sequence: TGTGCCAGCTCGCCCGGGACTATGTCCTACGAGCAGTACTTC. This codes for CASSPGTMSYEQYF.

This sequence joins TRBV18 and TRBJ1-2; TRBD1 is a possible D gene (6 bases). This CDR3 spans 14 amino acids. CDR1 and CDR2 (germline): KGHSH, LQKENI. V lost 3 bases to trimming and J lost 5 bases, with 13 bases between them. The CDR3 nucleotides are TGTGCCAGCTCACCGGACAGTTTACGTTATGGCTACACCTTC. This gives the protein CASSPDSLRYGYTF.

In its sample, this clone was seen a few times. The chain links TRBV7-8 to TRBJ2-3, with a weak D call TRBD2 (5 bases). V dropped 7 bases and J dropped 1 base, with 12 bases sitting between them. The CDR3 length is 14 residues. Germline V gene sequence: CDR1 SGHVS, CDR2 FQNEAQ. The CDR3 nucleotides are TGTGCCAGCACAAGCCCCGGGGGCACAGATACGCAGTATTTT. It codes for CASTSPGGTDTQYF.

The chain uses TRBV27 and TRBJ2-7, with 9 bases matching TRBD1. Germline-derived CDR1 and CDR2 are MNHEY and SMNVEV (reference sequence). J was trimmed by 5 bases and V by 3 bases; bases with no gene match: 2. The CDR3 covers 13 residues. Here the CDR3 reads CASSLDRGNEQYF. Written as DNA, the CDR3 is TGTGCCAGCAGTTTGGACAGGGGAAACGAGCAGTACTTC.

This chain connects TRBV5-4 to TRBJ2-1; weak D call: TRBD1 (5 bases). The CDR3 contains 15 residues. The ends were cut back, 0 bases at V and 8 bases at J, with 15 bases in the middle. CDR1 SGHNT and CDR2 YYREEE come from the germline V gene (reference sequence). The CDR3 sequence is CASSLDDGARYEQFF. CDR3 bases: TGTGCCAGCAGCTTGGACGATGGGGCGAGGTATGAGCAGTTCTTC. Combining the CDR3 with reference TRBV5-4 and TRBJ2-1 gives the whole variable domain ETGVTQSPTHLIKTRGQQVTLRCSSQSGHNTVSWYQQALGQGPQFIFQYYREEENGRGNFPPRFSGLQFPNYSSELNVNALELDDSALYLCASSLDDGARYEQFFGPGTRLTVL.

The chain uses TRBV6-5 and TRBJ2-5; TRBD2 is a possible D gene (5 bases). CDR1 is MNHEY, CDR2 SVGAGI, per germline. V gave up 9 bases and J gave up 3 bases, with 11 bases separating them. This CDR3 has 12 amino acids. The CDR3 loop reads CASGLSKETQYF. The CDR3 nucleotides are TGTGCCAGTGGACTGAGCAAAGAGACCCAGTACTTC.

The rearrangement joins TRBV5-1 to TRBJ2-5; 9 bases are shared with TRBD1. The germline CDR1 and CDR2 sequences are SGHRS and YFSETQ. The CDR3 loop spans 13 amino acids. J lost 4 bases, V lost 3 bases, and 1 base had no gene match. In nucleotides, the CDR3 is TGCGCCAGCAGCTGGGGACAGGGAGAGACCCAGTACTTC. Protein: CASSWGQGETQYF.